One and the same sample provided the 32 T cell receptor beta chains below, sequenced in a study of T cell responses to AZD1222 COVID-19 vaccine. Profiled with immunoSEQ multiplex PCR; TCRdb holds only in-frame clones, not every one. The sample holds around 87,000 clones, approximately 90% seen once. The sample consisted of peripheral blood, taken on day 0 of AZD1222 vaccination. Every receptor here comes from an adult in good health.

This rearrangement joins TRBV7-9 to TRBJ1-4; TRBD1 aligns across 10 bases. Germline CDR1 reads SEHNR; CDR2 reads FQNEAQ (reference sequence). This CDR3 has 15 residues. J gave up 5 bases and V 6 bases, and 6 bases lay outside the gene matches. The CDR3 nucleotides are TGTGCCAGCAGGCGTGCGACAGGGGGCAATGAAAAACTGTTTTTT. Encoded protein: CASRRATGGNEKLFF.

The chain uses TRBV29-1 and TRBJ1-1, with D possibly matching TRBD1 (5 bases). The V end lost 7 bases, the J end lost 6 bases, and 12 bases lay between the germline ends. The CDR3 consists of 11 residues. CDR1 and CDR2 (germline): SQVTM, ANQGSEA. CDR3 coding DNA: TGCAGCGACCGCCAGGGCGCTGAAGCTTTCTTT. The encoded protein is CSDRQGAEAFF.

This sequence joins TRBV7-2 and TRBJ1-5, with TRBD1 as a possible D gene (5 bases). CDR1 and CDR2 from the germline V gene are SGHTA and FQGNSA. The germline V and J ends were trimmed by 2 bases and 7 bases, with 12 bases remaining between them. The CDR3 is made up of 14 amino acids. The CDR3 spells CASSLSFGDQPQHF. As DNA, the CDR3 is TGTGCCAGCAGCTTATCATTCGGGGACCAGCCCCAGCATTTT.

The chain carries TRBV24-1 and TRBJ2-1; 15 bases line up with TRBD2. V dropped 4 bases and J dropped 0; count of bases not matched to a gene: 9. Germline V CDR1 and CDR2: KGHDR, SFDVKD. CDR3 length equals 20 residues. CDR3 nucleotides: TGTGCCACCAGTGAAAGTCCTGGGACTAGCGGGAGGCGCTCCTACAATGAGCAGTTCTTC. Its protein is CATSESPGTSGRRSYNEQFF.

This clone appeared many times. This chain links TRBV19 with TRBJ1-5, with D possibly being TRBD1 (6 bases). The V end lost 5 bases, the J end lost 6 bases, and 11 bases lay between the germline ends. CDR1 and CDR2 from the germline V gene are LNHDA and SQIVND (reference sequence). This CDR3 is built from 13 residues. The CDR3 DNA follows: TGTGCCAGTAGTGGCAGGGGAAGTCAGCCCCAGCATTTT. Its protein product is CASSGRGSQPQHF.

The CDR3 spells CAWKGTSGAYEQYF. The CDR3 coding sequence is TGTGCCTGGAAAGGGACTAGCGGGGCTTACGAGCAGTACTTC. The chain joins TRBV30 to TRBJ2-7, with TRBD2 identical over 13 bases. With V trimmed by 4 bases and J by 4 bases, 4 bases remained unmatched. In germline, CDR1 is GTSNPN, CDR2 SVGIG (reference sequence). The CDR3 covers 14 residues.

CDR3 in amino acids: CASSPKTGLNVAEAFF. CDR3 in DNA: TGTGCCAGCTCACCGAAGACAGGTTTAAACGTAGCTGAAGCTTTCTTT. V gene TRBV18 combines with J gene TRBJ1-1, with D possibly being TRBD1 (6 bases). Germline CDR1 is KGHSH and CDR2 is LQKENI. Trimming removed 3 bases at V and 6 bases at J, with 20 bases between. The CDR3 has 16 amino acids.

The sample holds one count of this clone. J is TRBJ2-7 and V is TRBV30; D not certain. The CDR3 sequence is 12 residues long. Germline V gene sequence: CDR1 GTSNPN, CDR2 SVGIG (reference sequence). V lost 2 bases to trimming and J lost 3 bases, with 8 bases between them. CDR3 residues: CAWSTDFYEQYF. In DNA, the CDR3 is TGTGCCTGGAGTACGGATTTCTACGAGCAGTACTTC.

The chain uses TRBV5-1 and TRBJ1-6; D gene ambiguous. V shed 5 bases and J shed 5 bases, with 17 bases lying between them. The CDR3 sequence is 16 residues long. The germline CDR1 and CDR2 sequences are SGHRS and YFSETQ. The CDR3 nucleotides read TGCGCCAGCAGTCAAAATGCCGGGATCGATAATTCACCCCTCCACTTT. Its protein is CASSQNAGIDNSPLHF.

The CDR3 here is CASSQVHSSYEQYF. In nucleotides, the CDR3 is TGTGCCAGCAGCCAAGTACACAGTTCCTACGAGCAGTACTTC. The chain has TRBV3-1 (or the pseudogene TRBV3-2) and TRBJ2-7; unclear D gene. V shed 1 base and J shed 1 base, with 8 bases lying between them. Germline V gives CDR1 LGHDT, CDR2 YNNKEL (reference sequence). The CDR3 totals 14 residues.

CDR3 loop: CASSPEGARTNTEAFF. The CDR3 DNA reads TGTGCCAGCAGCCCGGAGGGGGCGCGTACCAACACTGAAGCTTTCTTT. The genes are TRBV11-2 and TRBJ1-1; 7 bases align to TRBD1. The trim removed 5 bases at V and 2 bases at J, leaving 11 bases unmatched. Germline V lookup: CDR1 SGHAT, CDR2 FQNNGV. This CDR3 contains 16 residues.

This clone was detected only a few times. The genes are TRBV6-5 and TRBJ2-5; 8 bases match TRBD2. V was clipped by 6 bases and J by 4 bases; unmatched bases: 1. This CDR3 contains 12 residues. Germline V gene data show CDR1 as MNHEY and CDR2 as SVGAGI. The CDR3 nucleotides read TGTGCCAGCAGACGGGGGGGAGAGACCCAGTACTTC. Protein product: CASRRGGETQYF.

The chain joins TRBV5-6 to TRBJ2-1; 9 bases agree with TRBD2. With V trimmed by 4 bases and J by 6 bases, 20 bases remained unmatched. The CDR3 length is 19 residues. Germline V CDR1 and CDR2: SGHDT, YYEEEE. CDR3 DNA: TGTGCCAGCAGCCTTTACCGAGGGGTTAGCGGGGGTACCGCCAATGAGCAGTTCTTC. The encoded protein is CASSLYRGVSGGTANEQFF.

The CDR3 DNA is TGTGCCAGCAGCGTCGCAGGGGGCCGAGCGGAAGGCTACACCTTC. Its translation is CASSVAGGRAEGYTF. The chain couples TRBV7-9 to TRBJ1-2; 8 positions match TRBD1. CDR1 is SEHNR, CDR2 FQNEAQ, per germline (reference sequence). The V segment lost 5 bases and the J segment 8 bases; nucleotides outside the gene matches: 13. The CDR3 has 15 amino acids. Supplemented by reference TRBV7-9 and TRBJ1-2, the full variable domain reads DTGVSQNPRHKITKRGQNVTFRCDPISEHNRLYWYRQTLGQGPEFLTYFQNEAQLEKSRLLSDRFSAERPKGSFSTLEIQRTEQGDSAMYLCASSVAGGRAEGYTFGSGTRLTVV.

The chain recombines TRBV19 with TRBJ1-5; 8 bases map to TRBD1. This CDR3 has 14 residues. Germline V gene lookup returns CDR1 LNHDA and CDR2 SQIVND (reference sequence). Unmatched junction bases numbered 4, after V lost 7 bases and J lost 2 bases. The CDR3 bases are TGTGCCAGTAACGAACAGGGGGGCAATCAGCCCCAGCATTTT. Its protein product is CASNEQGGNQPQHF.

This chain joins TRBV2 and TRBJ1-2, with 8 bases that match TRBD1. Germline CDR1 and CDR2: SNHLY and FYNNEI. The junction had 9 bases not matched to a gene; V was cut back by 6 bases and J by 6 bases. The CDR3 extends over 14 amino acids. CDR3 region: CASSKQGELDGYTF. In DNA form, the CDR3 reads TGTGCCAGCAGCAAACAGGGGGAGCTTGATGGCTACACCTTC.

CDR3 sequence (DNA): TGTGCCAGCAGTTATGCGGGGGGAGATAGCCCCCAGCATTTT. This codes for CASSYAGGDSPQHF. The chain recombines TRBV6-6 with TRBJ1-5; D is perhaps TRBD1 (5 bases). CDR3 length: 14 amino acids. V lost 3 bases to trimming and J lost 10 bases, with 16 bases between them. Germline lookup yields CDR1 MNHNY and CDR2 SVGAGI (reference sequence).

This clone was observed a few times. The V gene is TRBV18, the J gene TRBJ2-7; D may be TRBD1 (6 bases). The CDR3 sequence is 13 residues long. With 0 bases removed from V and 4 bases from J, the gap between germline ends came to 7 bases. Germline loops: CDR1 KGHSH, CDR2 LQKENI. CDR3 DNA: TGTGCCAGCTCACCACCACAGGGTTACGAGCAGTACTTC. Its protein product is CASSPPQGYEQYF.

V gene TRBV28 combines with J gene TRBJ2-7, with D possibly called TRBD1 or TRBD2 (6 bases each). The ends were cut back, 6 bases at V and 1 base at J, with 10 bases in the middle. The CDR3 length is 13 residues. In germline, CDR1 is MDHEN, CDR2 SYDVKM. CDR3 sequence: CASSPGASYEQYF. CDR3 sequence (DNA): TGTGCCAGCAGCCCGGGGGCGTCCTACGAGCAGTACTTC.

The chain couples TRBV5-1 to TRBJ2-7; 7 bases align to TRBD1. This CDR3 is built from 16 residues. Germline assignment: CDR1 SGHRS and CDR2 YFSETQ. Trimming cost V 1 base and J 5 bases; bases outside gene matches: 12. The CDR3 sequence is CASSLRQGSVRDEQYF. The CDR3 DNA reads TGCGCCAGCAGCTTGAGACAGGGCTCCGTGAGGGACGAGCAGTACTTC.

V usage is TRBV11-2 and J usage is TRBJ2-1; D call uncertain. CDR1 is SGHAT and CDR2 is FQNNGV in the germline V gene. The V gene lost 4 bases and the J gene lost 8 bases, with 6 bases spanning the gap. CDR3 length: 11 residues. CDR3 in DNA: TGTGCCAGCAGCTGGGGTCATGAGCAGTTCTTC. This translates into CASSWGHEQFF.

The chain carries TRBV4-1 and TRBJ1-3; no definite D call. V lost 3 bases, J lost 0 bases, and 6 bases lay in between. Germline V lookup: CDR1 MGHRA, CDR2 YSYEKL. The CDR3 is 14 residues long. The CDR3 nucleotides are TGCGCCAGCAGCCATGTTCGCTCTGGAAACACCATATATTTT. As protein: CASSHVRSGNTIYF.

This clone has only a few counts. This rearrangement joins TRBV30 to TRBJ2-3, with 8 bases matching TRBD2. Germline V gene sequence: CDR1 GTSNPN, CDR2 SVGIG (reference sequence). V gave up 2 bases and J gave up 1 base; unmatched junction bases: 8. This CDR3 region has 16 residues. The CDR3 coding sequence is TGTGCCTGGAGTTCCCACAGCGGGGGCCGCACAGATACGCAGTATTTT. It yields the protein CAWSSHSGGRTDTQYF.

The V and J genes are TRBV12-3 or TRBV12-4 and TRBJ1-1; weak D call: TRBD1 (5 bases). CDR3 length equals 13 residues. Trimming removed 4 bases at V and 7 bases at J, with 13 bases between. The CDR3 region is CASSWGRVDEAFF. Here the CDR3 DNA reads TGTGCCAGCAGTTGGGGCAGGGTGGATGAAGCTTTCTTT.

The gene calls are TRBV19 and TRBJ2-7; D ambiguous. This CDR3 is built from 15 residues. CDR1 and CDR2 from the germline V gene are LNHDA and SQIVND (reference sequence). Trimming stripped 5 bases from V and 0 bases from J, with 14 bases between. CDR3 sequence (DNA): TGTGCCAGTAGTGAGCCGGGCTCACCCTCCTACGAGCAGTACTTC. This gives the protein CASSEPGSPSYEQYF.

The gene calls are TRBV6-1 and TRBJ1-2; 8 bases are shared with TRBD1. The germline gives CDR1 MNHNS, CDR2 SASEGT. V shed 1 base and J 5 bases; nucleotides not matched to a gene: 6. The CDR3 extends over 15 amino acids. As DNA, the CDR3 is TGTGCCAGCAGTGAAGGGACAGGGTTTAGGTATGGCTACACCTTC. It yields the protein CASSEGTGFRYGYTF.

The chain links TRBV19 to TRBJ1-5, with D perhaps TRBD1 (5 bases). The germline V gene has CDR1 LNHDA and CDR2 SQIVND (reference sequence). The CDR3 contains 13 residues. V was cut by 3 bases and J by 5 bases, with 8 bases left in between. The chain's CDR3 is CASSMTADQPQHF. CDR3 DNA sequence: TGTGCCAGTAGTATGACAGCGGATCAGCCCCAGCATTTT.

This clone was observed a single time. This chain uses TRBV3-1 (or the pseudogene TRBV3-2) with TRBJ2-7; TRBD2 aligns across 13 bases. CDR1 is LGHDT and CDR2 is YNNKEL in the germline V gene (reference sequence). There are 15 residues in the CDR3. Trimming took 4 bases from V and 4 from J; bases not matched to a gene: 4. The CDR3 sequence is CASSPGLAGPYEQYF. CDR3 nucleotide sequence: TGTGCCAGCAGCCCGGGACTAGCGGGACCTTACGAGCAGTACTTC.

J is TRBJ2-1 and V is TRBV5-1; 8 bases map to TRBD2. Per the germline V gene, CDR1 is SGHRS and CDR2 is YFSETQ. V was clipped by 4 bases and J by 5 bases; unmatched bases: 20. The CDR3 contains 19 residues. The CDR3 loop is CASSPGWGSPGLENNEQFF. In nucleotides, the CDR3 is TGCGCCAGCAGCCCCGGATGGGGATCACCGGGACTAGAGAACAATGAGCAGTTCTTC. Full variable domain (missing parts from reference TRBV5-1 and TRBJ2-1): KAGVTQTPRYLIKTRGQQVTLSCSPISGHRSVSWYQQTPGQGLQFLFEYFSETQRNKGNFPGRFSGRQFSNSRSEMNVSTLELGDSALYLCASSPGWGSPGLENNEQFFGPGTRLTVL.

The CDR3: CASSWGYGNGELFF. The CDR3 DNA sequence: TGTGCCAGCAGCTGGGGGTATGGAAACGGGGAGCTGTTTTTT. V usage is TRBV7-8 and J usage is TRBJ2-2; D tentatively reads TRBD1 or TRBD2 (5 bases each). V was trimmed by 4 bases and J by 7 bases, leaving 13 bases between them. The CDR3 extends over 14 amino acids. The germline CDR1 and CDR2 sequences are SGHVS and FQNEAQ.

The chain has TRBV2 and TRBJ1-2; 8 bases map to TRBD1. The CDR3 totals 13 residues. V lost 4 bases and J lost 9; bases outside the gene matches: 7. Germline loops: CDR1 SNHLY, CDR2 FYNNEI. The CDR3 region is CASSGQGAWSYTF. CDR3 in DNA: TGTGCCAGCAGTGGGCAGGGGGCGTGGAGCTACACCTTC.

CDR3 in DNA: TGTGCCAGCAGCCAGAGACAGACAGTCGAGGAGCTGTTTTTT. Translating it yields CASSQRQTVEELFF. The V and J genes are TRBV3-1 (or the pseudogene TRBV3-2) and TRBJ2-2; weak D call: TRBD1 (5 bases). This CDR3 region has 14 residues. The V and J ends lost 3 bases and 10 bases respectively, with 15 bases between them. Germline V gene data show CDR1 as LGHDT and CDR2 as YNNKEL (reference sequence).